This T cell receptor beta chain was sequenced during a study of graft-versus-host responses after intestinal transplantation. Study-level information: As for transplant type, recipients had multivisceral, liver-intestinal, or isolated intestinal grafts. The study gave all recipients anti-thymocyte globulin induction, then tacrolimus and steroids for approximately three years. Study conclusions and caveats: The marrow of recipients harbored GvH clones, and ileum or blood showed some of them first. Clonal ratios of graft-versus-host to host-versus-graft in allografts were high for patients exhibiting graft-donor T cell macrochimerism.

Clones were read by immunoSEQ multiplex PCR, and TCRdb kept only the in-frame ones, dropping some. The table records around 100,000 clones, roughly 93% of them present only once. With respect to this clone: Its target is not known.

The sample was unstimulated CD8+ T cells sorted from spleen or lymph node cells, taken before intestinal transplant. The receptor was derived from a human donor who received an intestinal transplant.

The CDR3 nucleotides read TGTGCCAGCAGCCAAGACCTGGGCAGAACGCTACGTAACTATGGCTACACCTTC. It yields the protein CASSQDLGRTLRNYGYTF. This chain links TRBV9 with TRBJ1-2; unclear D gene. The CDR3 has 18 amino acids. V lost 4 bases to trimming and J lost 1 base, with 23 bases between them. Germline V lookup: CDR1 SGDLS, CDR2 YYNGEE.